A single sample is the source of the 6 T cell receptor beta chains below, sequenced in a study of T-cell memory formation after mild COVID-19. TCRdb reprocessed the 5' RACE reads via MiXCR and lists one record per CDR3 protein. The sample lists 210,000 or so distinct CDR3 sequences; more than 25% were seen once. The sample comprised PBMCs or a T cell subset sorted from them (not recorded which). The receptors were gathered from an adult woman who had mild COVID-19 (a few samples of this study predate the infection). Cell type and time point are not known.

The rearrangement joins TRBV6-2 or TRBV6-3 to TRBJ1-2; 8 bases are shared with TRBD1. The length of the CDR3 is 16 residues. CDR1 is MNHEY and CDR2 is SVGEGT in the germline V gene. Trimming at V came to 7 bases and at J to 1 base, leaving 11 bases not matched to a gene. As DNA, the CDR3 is TGTGCCAGCACCCCGGGGACAGGACCCAATAACTATGGCTACACCTTC. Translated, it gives CASTPGTGPNNYGYTF.

CDR3 DNA: TGCAGTGCTAGAGCAGGGTTCGAGCAGTACTTC. Amino acids: CSARAGFEQYF. The chain combines TRBV20-1 with TRBJ2-7; TRBD1 is a possible D gene (5 bases). Germline V gene lookup returns CDR1 DFQATT and CDR2 SNEGSKA (reference sequence). This CDR3 is built from 11 residues. Trimming removed 1 base from V and 6 bases from J, with 7 bases in between.

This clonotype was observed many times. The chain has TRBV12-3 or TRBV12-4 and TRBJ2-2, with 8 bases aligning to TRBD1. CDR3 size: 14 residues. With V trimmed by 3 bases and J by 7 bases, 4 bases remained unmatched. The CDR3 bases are TGTGCCAGCAGTTTCCAGGGGGCGGTCGGGGAGCTGTTTTTT. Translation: CASSFQGAVGELFF.

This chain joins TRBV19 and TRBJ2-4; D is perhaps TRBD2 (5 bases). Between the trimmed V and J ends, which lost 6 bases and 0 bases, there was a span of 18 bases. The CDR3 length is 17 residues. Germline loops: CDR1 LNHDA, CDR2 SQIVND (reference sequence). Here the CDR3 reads CASRHRGRMLAKNIQYF. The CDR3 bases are TGTGCCAGTAGGCATCGAGGGCGGATGCTAGCCAAAAACATTCAGTACTTC.

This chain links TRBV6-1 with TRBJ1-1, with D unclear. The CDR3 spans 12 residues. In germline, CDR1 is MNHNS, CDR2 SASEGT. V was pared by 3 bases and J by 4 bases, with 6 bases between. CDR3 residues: CASSEGSTEAFF. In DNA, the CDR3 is TGTGCCAGCAGTGAGGGCAGCACTGAAGCTTTCTTT.

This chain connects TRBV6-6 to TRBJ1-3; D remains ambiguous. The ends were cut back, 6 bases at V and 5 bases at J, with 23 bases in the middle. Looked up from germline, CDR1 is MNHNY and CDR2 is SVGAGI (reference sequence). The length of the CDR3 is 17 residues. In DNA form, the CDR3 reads TGTGCCAGCAGCTACCACGTCATGGAGTCGCTTAGAAACACCATATATTTT. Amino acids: CASSYHVMESLRNTIYF.